This TCR beta chain comes out of a study of long-term antiretroviral therapy in people with HIV. Samples were assayed with immunoSEQ v3.0 at survey level. Measured with immunoSEQ multiplex PCR; TCRdb has only the in-frame clones, and not every one. Among fewer than 30,000 clones, roughly 88% were seen once, and the ten largest hold 9.5% to 10%. This CDR3 comprises 14 residues. Per the germline V gene, CDR1 is SGDLS and CDR2 is YYNGEE. Trimming took off 0 bases at V and 4 bases at J, with 10 bases between the two ends. This clone showed up just a few times. The chain uses TRBV9 and TRBJ1-2; a possible D gene is TRBD1 (5 bases). The sample was unsorted PBMCs, taken 2.7 to 2.9 years after starting antiretroviral therapy. This TCR was sampled from a man aged 25 to 45 with HIV. The CDR3 sequence: CASSVDQGAYGYTF. The CDR3 DNA reads as TGTGCCAGCAGCGTAGATCAGGGCGCCTATGGCTACACCTTC.